A single sample is the source of the 21 T cell receptor beta chains below, sequenced in a study of Tregs in tolerant kidney transplant recipients. Assay: immunoSEQ multiplex PCR; the TCRdb copy retains only in-frame clones and omits some. The data hold 55,000 to 70,000 clones, with 70% to 90% observed a single time. The specimen comprised Tregs from blood, sampled before the transplant. The receptors come from a human donor who received a combined kidney and bone marrow transplant.

The chain links TRBV7-2 to TRBJ2-1; D ambiguous. Germline CDR1 and CDR2: SGHTA and FQGNSA. Trimming stripped 2 bases from V and 6 bases from J, with 8 bases between. This CDR3 is 13 amino acids long. This chain's CDR3 is CASSLSQSNEQFF. The CDR3 DNA is TGTGCCAGCAGCTTATCCCAGTCCAATGAGCAGTTCTTC.

The chain uses TRBV13 and TRBJ2-7, with 8 bases aligning to TRBD2. V was pared by 4 bases and J by 4 bases, with 15 bases of the junction left unmatched. CDR3 length: 17 amino acids. Germline-derived CDR1 and CDR2 are PRHDT and FYEKMQ (reference sequence). The CDR3 nucleotides are TGTGCCAGCAGCTCTTACGGGGGGGGCCTCCCGGGATACGAGCAGTACTTC. It encodes CASSSYGGGLPGYEQYF.

The chain uses TRBV6-5 and TRBJ1-2, with TRBD1 matching 8 bases. CDR1 is MNHEY and CDR2 is SVGAGI in the germline V gene. The J segment lost 5 bases and the V segment lost 6 bases, leaving 8 bases of the junction unmatched. This CDR3 has 14 residues. CDR3 DNA: TGTGCCAGCAGCAAGACAGGGGACCTTTATGGCTACACCTTC. The encoded protein is CASSKTGDLYGYTF.

This rearrangement joins TRBV27 to TRBJ2-1; no reliable D call. V was cut by 5 bases and J by 8 bases, with 16 bases left in between. From germline, CDR1 is MNHEY and CDR2 SMNVEV (reference sequence). This CDR3 spans 14 amino acids. The CDR3 sequence: CASSLVGRQDEQFF. The CDR3, as DNA: TGTGCCAGCAGTCTAGTCGGCCGTCAAGATGAGCAGTTCTTC.

The gene calls are TRBV11-2 and TRBJ2-1, with TRBD1 as a possible D gene (5 bases). The CDR3 length is 13 residues. V lost 7 bases and J lost 8, with 15 bases in between. Germline CDR1 SGHAT, CDR2 FQNNGV. The CDR3 spells CASNLKGWDEQFF. Written as DNA, the CDR3 is TGTGCCAGCAACCTCAAGGGGTGGGATGAGCAGTTCTTC.

V and J are TRBV2 and TRBJ1-2; D possibly corresponds to TRBD1 (6 bases). The CDR3 is made up of 12 amino acids. CDR1 and CDR2 (germline): SNHLY, FYNNEI. Trimming shortened V by 5 bases and J by 5 bases, and 9 bases separated the two germline ends. Here the CDR3 reads CASSHREYGYTF. The DNA for the CDR3 is TGTGCCAGCAGTCACAGGGAATATGGCTACACCTTC.

V usage is TRBV10-1 and J usage is TRBJ2-1; 12 bases align to TRBD2. Germline CDR1 reads WNHNN; CDR2 reads SYGVQD (reference sequence). V was clipped by 2 bases and J by 1 base; unmatched bases: 6. This CDR3 has 18 amino acids. DNA of the CDR3: TGCGCCAGCAGTGAGAGACTAGCGGGGGCATCTTCCTACAATGAGCAGTTCTTC. It specifies CASSERLAGASSYNEQFF.

This clone was seen a single time. The chain uses TRBV4-1 and TRBJ1-2, with D perhaps TRBD1 (6 bases). The ends were cut back, 1 base at V and 2 bases at J, with 11 bases in the middle. CDR1 and CDR2 (germline): MGHRA, YSYEKL. This CDR3 is built from 15 residues. CDR3 bases: TGCGCCAGCAGCCAAGGGGGGCGCTCCAACTATGGCTACACCTTC. It translates to CASSQGGRSNYGYTF.

This clone was seen a single time. This chain links TRBV4-1 with TRBJ2-3; 8 bases are shared with TRBD2. V lost 0 bases and J lost 3; bases outside the gene matches: 8. Per germline, CDR1 MGHRA and CDR2 YSYEKL. The CDR3 loop spans 17 amino acids. CDR3 amino acids: CASSQDDERERTDTQYF. The CDR3 region has the DNA TGCGCCAGCAGCCAAGATGATGAGCGGGAGCGGACAGATACGCAGTATTTT.

This chain links TRBV29-1 with TRBJ2-7; the D gene is possibly TRBD1 (6 bases). Between the trimmed V and J ends, which lost 8 bases and 5 bases, there was a span of 19 bases. The CDR3 is 13 amino acids. Germline lookup yields CDR1 SQVTM and CDR2 ANQGSEA. CDR3 protein: CSFATGLVHEQYF. The CDR3 nucleotides are TGCAGCTTCGCGACAGGTCTTGTGCACGAGCAGTACTTC.

This clone was seen just once. This rearrangement joins TRBV7-2 to TRBJ2-1; 7 nucleotides line up with TRBD2. Germline CDR1 reads SGHTA; CDR2 reads FQGNSA. The CDR3 totals 14 residues. Trimming at V came to 3 bases and at J to 5 bases, leaving 4 bases not matched to a gene. The CDR3 sequence: CASSFTSANNEQFF. The CDR3 nucleotides are TGTGCCAGCAGCTTTACTAGCGCGAACAATGAGCAGTTCTTC.

The genes are TRBV12-5 and TRBJ2-7; TRBD1 aligns across 8 bases. The CDR3 is 15 residues long. The germline CDR1 and CDR2 sequences are LGHNT and FRNRAP. Unmatched junction bases numbered 10, after V lost 6 bases and J lost 3 bases. CDR3 nucleotide sequence: TGTGCTAGTGGCGCGGACAGGGTCAGGCTCTACGAGCAGTACTTC. Protein product: CASGADRVRLYEQYF.

This chain links TRBV28 with TRBJ1-1, with D possibly being TRBD1 (6 bases). The CDR3 runs to 14 residues. Germline CDR1 and CDR2: MDHEN and SYDVKM. The germline V and J ends were trimmed by 4 bases and 5 bases, with 14 bases remaining between them. DNA of the CDR3: TGTGCCAGCAGTTCAACAGGGAGGAGAACTGAAGCTTTCTTT. The encoded protein is CASSSTGRRTEAFF.

J is TRBJ1-2 and V is TRBV25-1, with a weak D call TRBD1 (6 bases). The germline V and J ends were trimmed by 6 bases and 0 bases, with 8 bases remaining between them. Germline CDR1 and CDR2: MGHDK and SYGVNS. The CDR3 is 13 residues long. The CDR3 region has the DNA TGTGCCAGCAGCAGGGGAGCTAACTATGGCTACACCTTC. Translation gives CASSRGANYGYTF.

This clone has only a few counts. The J gene is TRBJ2-3, the V gene TRBV7-2, with TRBD1 identical over 8 bases. V lost 9 bases to trimming and J lost 4 bases; unmatched junction nucleotides: 12. The CDR3 has 15 amino acids. Germline V gives CDR1 SGHTA, CDR2 FQGNSA. The CDR3 is CASGPRTGSADTQYF. Here the CDR3 DNA reads TGTGCCAGTGGGCCCCGGACAGGGTCGGCAGATACGCAGTATTTT.

This chain joins TRBV28 and TRBJ1-1; a possible D gene is TRBD1 (5 bases). Germline V CDR1 and CDR2: MDHEN, SYDVKM. V dropped 5 bases and J dropped 5 bases, with 21 bases sitting between them. There are 16 residues in the CDR3. CDR3 sequence: CASSGPTVGGKTEAFF. The DNA of the CDR3 is TGTGCCAGCAGTGGCCCGACAGTTGGAGGTAAGACTGAAGCTTTCTTT.

The CDR3 here is CASSLDPGLHYEQYF. CDR3 bases: TGCGCCAGCAGCTTGGACCCGGGACTTCACTACGAGCAGTACTTC. The chain links TRBV5-1 to TRBJ2-7; D possibly corresponds to TRBD2 (6 bases). Germline V gene lookup returns CDR1 SGHRS and CDR2 YFSETQ. With 0 bases removed from V and 3 bases from J, the gap between germline ends came to 13 bases. The CDR3 length is 15 residues.

The chain employs TRBV5-5 and TRBJ2-3, with a weak D call TRBD2 (5 bases). V was shortened by 5 bases and J by 2 bases, with 15 bases between the two germline ends. The CDR3 covers 15 residues. Germline V gives CDR1 SGHKS, CDR2 YYEKEE (reference sequence). The CDR3 nucleotides read TGTGCCAGCAGGCTCTCTGGACTGTACACAGATACGCAGTATTTT. It translates to CASRLSGLYTDTQYF.

This clone was seen only a few times. The chain couples TRBV19 to TRBJ1-1; D not certain. The CDR3 loop spans 14 amino acids. Trimming pared 5 bases from V and 2 bases from J, leaving 12 bases between. The V gene's germline CDR1 is LNHDA and CDR2 SQIVND (reference sequence). The CDR3 DNA reads TGTGCCAGTAGTTTCCCACACCGAAACACTGAAGCTTTCTTT. Residues: CASSFPHRNTEAFF.

The J gene is TRBJ1-2, the V gene TRBV11-2; D perhaps matches TRBD1 (6 bases). The CDR3 length is 18 residues. The germline V and J ends were trimmed by 1 base and 4 bases, with 22 bases remaining between them. The germline CDR1 and CDR2 sequences are SGHAT and FQNNGV. This chain's CDR3 is CASSLGLQGPRAGYGYTF. The CDR3 nucleotides are TGTGCCAGCAGCTTAGGGTTGCAGGGGCCTCGAGCGGGCTATGGCTACACCTTC. The full variable domain, in which reference TRBV11-2 and TRBJ1-2 provide the parts outside the CDR3, is EAGVAQSPRYKIIEKRQSVAFWCNPISGHATLYWYQQILGQGPKLLIQFQNNGVVDDSQLPKDRFSAERLKGVDSTLKIQPAKLEDSAVYLCASSLGLQGPRAGYGYTFGSGTRLTVV.

The chain carries TRBV28 and TRBJ1-5, with a tentative D call TRBD1 (6 bases). CDR3 size: 15 residues. Germline V gene lookup returns CDR1 MDHEN and CDR2 SYDVKM. V lost 5 bases and J lost 7, with 18 bases in between. CDR3 residues: CASSPTGLTLQPQHF. For the CDR3, the DNA is TGTGCCAGCAGTCCCACAGGGTTAACGTTACAGCCCCAGCATTTT.